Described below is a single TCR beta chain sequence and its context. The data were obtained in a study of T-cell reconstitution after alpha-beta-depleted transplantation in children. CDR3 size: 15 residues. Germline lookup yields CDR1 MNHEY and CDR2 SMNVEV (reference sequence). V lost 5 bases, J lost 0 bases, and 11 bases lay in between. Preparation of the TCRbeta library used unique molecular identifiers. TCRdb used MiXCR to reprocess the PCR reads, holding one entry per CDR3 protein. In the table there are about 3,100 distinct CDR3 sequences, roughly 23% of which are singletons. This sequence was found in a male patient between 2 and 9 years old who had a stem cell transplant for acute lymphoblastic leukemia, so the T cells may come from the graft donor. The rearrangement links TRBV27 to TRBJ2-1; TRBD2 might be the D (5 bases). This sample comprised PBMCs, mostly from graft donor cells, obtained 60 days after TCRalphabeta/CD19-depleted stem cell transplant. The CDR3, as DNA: TGTGCCAGCAGTCCAGCGGAGAGCTCCTACAATGAGCAGTTCTTC. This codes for CASSPAESSYNEQFF.